Reported below is one T cell receptor (beta chain). The ends were cut back, 2 bases at V and 10 bases at J, with 15 bases in the middle. The CDR3 sequence is 15 residues long. Germline V gene data show CDR1 as MNHEY and CDR2 as SVGAGI. The data derive from a study of cytomegalovirus exposure and HLA in healthy donors. The study ran its PCR with 60 Vbeta and 13 Jbeta primers. TCRdb's table, derived via immunoSEQ multiplex PCR, lists solely in-frame clones and lacks some. The sample lists approximately 190,000 clones, 82% seen once, with roughly 0.75% in the top ten. The clonotype was recovered from a woman aged 18-30 years in good health and CMV-seronegative. The rearrangement links TRBV6-5 to TRBJ1-6, with D perhaps matching TRBD1 (5 bases). The specimen was PBMCs. The CDR3 bases are TGTGCCAGCAGTTACGGACGGTGGGGGAGGTCACCCCTCCACTTT. Its translation is CASSYGRWGRSPLHF.